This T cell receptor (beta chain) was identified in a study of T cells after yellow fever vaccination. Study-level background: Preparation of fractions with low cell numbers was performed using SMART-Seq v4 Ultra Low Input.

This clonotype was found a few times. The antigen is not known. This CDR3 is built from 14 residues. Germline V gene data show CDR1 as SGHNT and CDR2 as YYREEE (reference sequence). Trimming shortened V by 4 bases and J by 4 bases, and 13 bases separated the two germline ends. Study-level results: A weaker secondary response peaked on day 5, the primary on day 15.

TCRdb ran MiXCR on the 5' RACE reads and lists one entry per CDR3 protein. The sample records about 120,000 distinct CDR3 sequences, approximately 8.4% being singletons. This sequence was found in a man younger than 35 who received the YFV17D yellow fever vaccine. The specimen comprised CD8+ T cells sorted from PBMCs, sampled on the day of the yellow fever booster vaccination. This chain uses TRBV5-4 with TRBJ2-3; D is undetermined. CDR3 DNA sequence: TGTGCCAGCAGCCCCCGTAGTTCCTCAGATACGCAGTATTTT. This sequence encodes CASSPRSSSDTQYF. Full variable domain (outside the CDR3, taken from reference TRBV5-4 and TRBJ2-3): ETGVTQSPTHLIKTRGQQVTLRCSSQSGHNTVSWYQQALGQGPQFIFQYYREEENGRGNFPPRFSGLQFPNYSSELNVNALELDDSALYLCASSPRSSSDTQYFGPGTRLTVL.